Below are 29 T cell receptor beta chains sequenced from a single sample in a study of T cell responses to AZD1222 COVID-19 vaccine. Profiling relied on immunoSEQ multiplex PCR, and the TCRdb table lists in-frame clones only, not all of them. The table shows 100,000 to 120,000 clones, with 80% to 90% occurring only once. The sequences come from peripheral blood, collected 28 days after the second AZD1222 dose. The source is an adult who received the AZD1222 COVID-19 vaccine.

The J gene is TRBJ2-7, the V gene TRBV4-2, with D perhaps TRBD2 (6 bases). CDR3 size: 13 residues. Germline V gene lookup returns CDR1 LGHNA and CDR2 YNFKEQ. V was cut by 4 bases and J by 4 bases, with 11 bases left in between. CDR3 loop: CASSPRLGYEQYF. The CDR3 DNA reads as TGTGCCAGCAGCCCCCGACTAGGGTACGAGCAGTACTTC.

The chain uses TRBV20-1 and TRBJ1-2; D uncertain. V lost 4 bases and J lost 0, with 3 bases in between. CDR1 is DFQATT and CDR2 is SNEGSKA in the germline V gene (reference sequence). This CDR3 spans 11 amino acids. This CDR3 reads CSAIPNYGYTF. DNA for the CDR3: TGCAGTGCTATCCCTAACTATGGCTACACCTTC.

The chain links TRBV30 to TRBJ2-1; 13 nucleotides align to TRBD2. V dropped 2 bases and J dropped 6; count of bases not matched to a gene: 4. Germline assignment: CDR1 GTSNPN and CDR2 SVGIG (reference sequence). The CDR3 sequence is 15 residues long. The CDR3 DNA follows: TGTGCCTGGAGTAAGGGACTAGCGGGAAGCAATGAGCAGTTCTTC. It yields the protein CAWSKGLAGSNEQFF.

This clone was detected ten times or more. The chain carries TRBV4-1 and TRBJ2-7; a weak D match, TRBD1 (5 bases). Trimming left V 1 base short and J 4 bases short, with 11 bases between. This CDR3 has 14 residues. Germline V lookup: CDR1 MGHRA, CDR2 YSYEKL. The CDR3 protein is CASSQVSGMYEQYF. The CDR3, as DNA: TGCGCCAGCAGCCAAGTCTCAGGGATGTACGAGCAGTACTTC.

The V gene is TRBV5-1, the J gene TRBJ2-5, with TRBD2 as a possible D gene (6 bases). In germline, CDR1 is SGHRS, CDR2 YFSETQ. CDR3 size: 15 residues. V lost 4 bases and J 0 bases, leaving 13 bases between the germline ends. The CDR3 DNA reads TGCGCCAGCAGCACGACCGGGACTCACCAAGAGACCCAGTACTTC. This codes for CASSTTGTHQETQYF.

The chain employs TRBV12-2 and TRBJ1-4. TRBV12-2 is designated a pseudogene. This CDR3 region has 18 residues. CDR3 DNA sequence: TGTGCAAGTCGCTTAGCGGGCCCAAACCGAGGCACTAATGAAAAACTGTTTTTT. This codes for CASRLAGPNRGTNEKLFF.

This chain links TRBV19 with TRBJ1-1, with a weak D call TRBD1 (5 bases). CDR3 length: 15 residues. V lost 3 bases and J 3 bases, leaving 14 bases between the germline ends. Germline V CDR1 and CDR2: LNHDA, SQIVND (reference sequence). CDR3 amino acids: CASSIRAPGDTEAFF. The DNA of the CDR3 is TGTGCCAGTAGTATTCGCGCCCCGGGGGACACTGAAGCTTTCTTT.

The V gene is TRBV5-8, the J gene TRBJ2-7; possibly TRBD1 for D (5 bases). The CDR3 length is 13 residues. Germline V gene sequence: CDR1 SGHTS, CDR2 YDEGEE. Deletions cut 0 bases from V and 9 bases from J, with 13 bases between. The DNA of the CDR3 is TGTGCCAGCAGCTTGGCCCCGGTGCAGGGGCAGTACTTC. Translating gives CASSLAPVQGQYF.

A single count supports this clone. V is TRBV14 and J is TRBJ1-6; D is uncertain. Germline loops: CDR1 SGHDN, CDR2 FVKESK. Trimming stripped 4 bases from V and 9 bases from J, with 13 bases between. The CDR3 spans 14 residues. CDR3 bases: TGTGCCAGCAGCCCTAACTGGGCAAGTTCACCCCTCCACTTT. Its protein product is CASSPNWASSPLHF.

V gene TRBV3-1 (or the pseudogene TRBV3-2) combines with J gene TRBJ2-7; D not certain. CDR3 length: 12 amino acids. V was clipped by 0 bases and J by 5 bases, with 5 bases between them. Germline V lookup: CDR1 LGHDT, CDR2 YNNKEL (reference sequence). This CDR3 reads CASSQEAHEQYF. CDR3 coding DNA: TGTGCCAGCAGCCAAGAGGCGCACGAGCAGTACTTC.

The J gene is TRBJ2-5, the V gene TRBV5-1, with 12 positions matching TRBD2. This CDR3 contains 15 residues. Germline values: CDR1 SGHRS, CDR2 YFSETQ. The V and J ends lost 2 bases and 4 bases, in that order; junction bases with no gene match: 3. This CDR3 is CASSFGLAGRETQYF. The CDR3 nucleotides are TGCGCCAGCAGCTTTGGACTAGCGGGAAGAGAGACCCAGTACTTC.

The gene calls are TRBV5-5 and TRBJ2-5, with 12 bases lining up with TRBD2. V was pared by 3 bases and J by 0 bases, with 6 bases of the junction left unmatched. Per the germline V gene, CDR1 is SGHKS and CDR2 is YYEKEE (reference sequence). There are 17 residues in the CDR3. The CDR3 DNA reads as TGTGCCAGCAGCTGGGGGCTAGCGGGAGGGTACCAAGAGACCCAGTACTTC. Translated: CASSWGLAGGYQETQYF.

This clone was counted a single time. This chain links TRBV5-6 with TRBJ1-1, with TRBD1 identical over 9 bases. The CDR3 contains 15 residues. Per the germline V gene, CDR1 is SGHDT and CDR2 is YYEEEE. After removal of 2 bases from V and 5 bases from J, the junction contained 7 bases not matched to a gene. CDR3 region: CASSLGTGSWTEAFF. The CDR3 bases are TGTGCCAGCAGCTTAGGGACAGGGAGTTGGACTGAAGCTTTCTTT.

This clone appeared once. The J gene is TRBJ2-3, the V gene TRBV6-6; 16 bases are shared with TRBD2. The junction had 16 bases not matched to a gene; V was cut back by 6 bases and J by 7 bases. The germline gives CDR1 MNHNY, CDR2 SVGAGI (reference sequence). The CDR3 totals 19 residues. This chain's CDR3 is CASSLDGGLAGGLAYTQYF. In DNA, the CDR3 is TGTGCCAGCAGCTTGGACGGGGGACTAGCGGGAGGGCTAGCTTATACGCAGTATTTT.

The chain uses TRBV14 and TRBJ2-1; D is perhaps TRBD2 (7 bases). Germline CDR1 and CDR2: SGHDN and FVKESK. The length of the CDR3 is 17 residues. The V end was cut by 1 base, the J end by 9 bases, with 22 bases between. This CDR3 reads CASSQGSARGPRSEQFF. For the CDR3, the DNA is TGTGCCAGCAGCCAAGGTAGTGCGCGGGGGCCACGTAGTGAGCAGTTCTTC.

This clone has a single count. The gene calls are TRBV6-5 and TRBJ1-1; D unresolved. Trimming stripped 11 bases from V and 0 bases from J, with 10 bases between. From germline, CDR1 is MNHEY and CDR2 SVGAGI. The CDR3 has 12 residues. Here the CDR3 reads CASRLMNTEAFF. DNA of the CDR3: TGTGCCTCCCGCCTGATGAACACTGAAGCTTTCTTT.

This rearrangement joins TRBV4-1 to TRBJ1-4; TRBD1 might be the D (5 bases). The CDR3 has 16 amino acids. The germline gives CDR1 MGHRA, CDR2 YSYEKL. Trimming took off 1 base at V and 4 bases at J, with 13 bases between the two ends. The CDR3 loop is CASSQGSGGGNEKLFF. The CDR3 DNA sequence: TGCGCCAGCAGCCAAGGCTCGGGGGGAGGTAATGAAAAACTGTTTTTT.

The chain is built from TRBV5-1 and TRBJ1-1; the D gene is possibly TRBD1 (5 bases). V dropped 4 bases and J dropped 5 bases, with 15 bases sitting between them. The CDR3 extends over 14 amino acids. Germline values: CDR1 SGHRS, CDR2 YFSETQ. CDR3 DNA sequence: TGCGCCAGCAGCCCTAATTGGGGCCTTACTGAAGCTTTCTTT. It encodes CASSPNWGLTEAFF.

This clone appeared a single time. V and J are TRBV7-9 and TRBJ1-2; D remains ambiguous. V was cut by 3 bases and J by 6 bases, with 11 bases left in between. The germline V gene encodes CDR1 SEHNR and CDR2 FQNEAQ (reference sequence). CDR3 size: 13 residues. The CDR3 loop is CASSLYWQDGYTF. The DNA of the CDR3 is TGTGCCAGCAGCTTGTATTGGCAAGATGGCTACACCTTC.

The CDR3 bases are TGTGCCATCAGTGAGTCCACCAACCCTGGCTACACCTTC. Its translation: CAISESTNPGYTF. This chain joins TRBV10-3 and TRBJ1-2; D remains ambiguous. Looked up from germline, CDR1 is ENHRY and CDR2 is SYGVKD. This CDR3 spans 13 amino acids. The V gene lost 0 bases and the J gene lost 7 bases, with 9 bases spanning the gap.

The chain combines TRBV5-1 with TRBJ2-1; 9 positions agree with TRBD2. CDR3 length equals 16 residues. V lost 0 bases, J lost 4 bases, and 5 bases stayed unmatched. Germline V gives CDR1 SGHRS, CDR2 YFSETQ. CDR3 sequence: CASSLASGAFYNEQFF. In DNA, the CDR3 is TGCGCCAGCAGCTTGGCTAGCGGGGCATTTTACAATGAGCAGTTCTTC.

This rearrangement joins TRBV5-1 to TRBJ2-1, with 9 positions matching TRBD2. V lost 4 bases and J lost 9; bases outside the gene matches: 14. Germline V gene lookup returns CDR1 SGHRS and CDR2 YFSETQ. The CDR3 totals 16 residues. The CDR3 spells CASSGPGLAGFGEQFF. The CDR3 DNA reads as TGCGCCAGCAGCGGGCCGGGTCTAGCGGGATTTGGTGAGCAGTTCTTC. Filled out from reference TRBV5-1 and TRBJ2-1, the complete variable domain reads KAGVTQTPRYLIKTRGQQVTLSCSPISGHRSVSWYQQTPGQGLQFLFEYFSETQRNKGNFPGRFSGRQFSNSRSEMNVSTLELGDSALYLCASSGPGLAGFGEQFFGPGTRLTVL.

CDR3 loop: CASSLTDRGDTQYF. DNA for the CDR3: TGCGCCAGCAGCTTAACTGACAGGGGAGATACGCAGTATTTT. This chain joins TRBV5-1 and TRBJ2-3; 8 bases are a match to TRBD1. The V segment lost 2 bases and the J segment 5 bases; nucleotides outside the gene matches: 4. Germline CDR1 and CDR2: SGHRS and YFSETQ. This CDR3 region has 14 residues.

V usage is TRBV5-4 and J usage is TRBJ2-7; 7 nucleotides align to TRBD1. This CDR3 is 13 amino acids long. Trimming at V came to 4 bases and at J to 5 bases, leaving 6 bases not matched to a gene. The V gene's germline CDR1 is SGHNT and CDR2 YYREEE (reference sequence). The DNA of the CDR3 is TGTGCCAGCAGCCCGAGGACAGGCCACGAGCAGTACTTC. Translating it yields CASSPRTGHEQYF.

The chain is built from TRBV20-1 and TRBJ2-1; D is undetermined. This CDR3 has 10 amino acids. Germline V gene data show CDR1 as DFQATT and CDR2 as SNEGSKA (reference sequence). V was pared by 6 bases and J by 12 bases, with 12 bases between. The CDR3 region has the DNA TGCAGTGCATCCCAGCGAGGGCAGTTCTTC. Amino acid sequence: CSASQRGQFF.

The V gene is TRBV15, the J gene TRBJ2-7; 7 bases are shared with TRBD2. The CDR3 has 15 amino acids. From germline, CDR1 is LNHNV and CDR2 YYDKDF (reference sequence). J lost 0 bases, V lost 5 bases, and 7 bases had no gene match. The CDR3 reads CATSHGEGSSYEQYF. In DNA form, the CDR3 reads TGTGCCACCAGCCACGGGGAGGGCAGCTCCTACGAGCAGTACTTC. Looking up the rest from reference TRBV15 and TRBJ2-7 gives the full variable domain: DAMVIQNPRYQVTQFGKPVTLSCSQTLNHNVMYWYQQKSSQAPKLLFHYYDKDFNNEADTPDNFQSRRPNTSFCFLDIRSPGLGDTAMYLCATSHGEGSSYEQYFGPGTRLTVT.

The chain uses TRBV10-3 and TRBJ1-3; 7 bases are shared with TRBD1. The germline gives CDR1 ENHRY, CDR2 SYGVKD. V lost 4 bases to trimming and J lost 0 bases; unmatched junction nucleotides: 6. The CDR3 consists of 16 residues. The CDR3 loop is CAISGQGRISGNTIYF. CDR3 DNA sequence: TGTGCCATCAGTGGACAGGGACGGATCTCTGGAAACACCATATATTTT.

This sequence joins TRBV24-1 and TRBJ2-5, with 7 bases that match TRBD1. With 3 bases clipped from V and 2 bases from J, the junction kept 20 bases outside the gene matches. CDR1 and CDR2 from the germline V gene are KGHDR and SFDVKD. This CDR3 has 20 residues. CDR3 nucleotides: TGTGCCACCAGTGATCTCTCCCGAATCCTCGACAGGGTCCGACAAGAGACCCAGTACTTC. Its translation is CATSDLSRILDRVRQETQYF.

The rearrangement joins TRBV27 to TRBJ2-1; TRBD1 agrees at 7 bases. CDR1 is MNHEY, CDR2 SMNVEV, per germline (reference sequence). Trimming cost V 4 bases and J 3 bases; bases outside gene matches: 6. This CDR3 region has 15 residues. CDR3 in DNA: TGTGCCAGCAGTTCGACAGGGATTGGCTACAATGAGCAGTTCTTC. Encoded protein: CASSSTGIGYNEQFF.